Detailed here is one T cell receptor beta chain. Its antigen is unidentified. Treatment of the sample: approximately 9-day PBMC culture with coronavirus spike peptide pools or control peptides (ViraFEST assay). The germline V gene has CDR1 SGHVS and CDR2 FQNEAQ. Germline trimming cut 4 bases from V and 2 bases from J; bases unmatched to any gene: 9. The CDR3 length is 17 residues. This record belongs to a study of vaccination and CD4 T cells after COVID-19. Sequenced with the Oncomine TCR Beta short-read assay was DNA taken from cultured CD4+ T cells. TCRdb reprocessed the PCR reads via MiXCR and lists one record per CDR3 protein. This sample yields about 10,000 distinct CDR3 sequences, of which approximately 64% are seen a single time; 27% belongs to the top ten.

The sample taken for sequencing was CD4+ T cells from blood, cultured in vitro. The chain combines TRBV7-8 with TRBJ2-1, with TRBD2 matching over 9 bases. The source is a human donor who had recovered from COVID-19. CDR3 DNA sequence: TGTGCCAGCAGCTCCACCCGAAGCGGGGGGCCCTACAATGAGCAGTTCTTC. Protein: CASSSTRSGGPYNEQFF.